The source of this T cell receptor (beta chain) is a study of post-analysis software for immune sequencing data. Study outcomes and limitations: Among multiple sclerosis patients, normalized Chao1 diversity was significantly below that of controls. With TRBV5-6, TRBV5-1 and TRBV20-1 included, roughly five TRBV segments were more frequent in patients than in controls.

Presence of unique molecular identifiers characterized the TCR beta cDNA libraries. From roughly 1 to 10 million T cells, about 500,000 cDNA molecules were obtained. Each CDR3 protein is one row after TCRdb ran MiXCR on the PCR reads. This sample has 820,000 or so distinct CDR3 sequences; around 53% occur once, and the top ten carry around 4.5%. CDR3 length: 14 amino acids. Losses at the gene ends were 4 bases for V and 6 bases for J; bases not matched to a gene: 9. Germline lookup yields CDR1 SGHRS and CDR2 YFSETQ. This clonotype occurred a few times. Its matching antigen is unknown. The source is a girl aged 5-17 years with multiple sclerosis. The genes are TRBV5-1 and TRBJ1-2; 7 positions match TRBD1. The sample comprised blood. This chain's CDR3 is CASSVMTGLDGYTF. The CDR3 bases are TGCGCCAGCAGCGTTATGACAGGGTTGGATGGCTACACCTTC.